The 21 T cell receptor beta chains given below trace back to one sample, sequenced in a study of blood T cell repertoires in COVID-19. The method was immunoSEQ multiplex PCR; TCRdb's version includes in-frame clones alone and lacks a portion of them. The sample yields some 530,000 clones, roughly 85% seen once. Sequencing used peripheral blood. The receptors shown here come from a human donor in a cohort sampled during active COVID-19.

V usage is TRBV7-9 and J usage is TRBJ2-3, with D maybe TRBD2 (5 bases). The germline CDR1 and CDR2 sequences are SEHNR and FQNEAQ (reference sequence). V dropped 8 bases and J dropped 0 bases, with 21 bases sitting between them. The length of the CDR3 is 17 residues. CDR3 sequence reads: CASQALGGRASTDTQYF. CDR3 nucleotide sequence: TGTGCCAGCCAGGCGTTGGGTGGGCGGGCGAGCACAGATACGCAGTATTTT. The full variable domain, in which reference TRBV7-9 and TRBJ2-3 provide the parts outside the CDR3, is DTGVSQNPRHKITKRGQNVTFRCDPISEHNRLYWYRQTLGQGPEFLTYFQNEAQLEKSRLLSDRFSAERPKGSFSTLEIQRTEQGDSAMYLCASQALGGRASTDTQYFGPGTRLTVL.

The J gene is TRBJ1-2, the V gene TRBV7-3; 7 nucleotides match TRBD1. Unmatched junction bases numbered 8, after V lost 7 bases and J lost 0 bases. CDR1 is SGHTA, CDR2 FQGTGA, per germline. The CDR3 is made up of 15 amino acids. CDR3 nucleotides: TGTGCCAGCACGCCAGGGCAGGGGGCTAACTATGGCTACACCTTC. Its translation is CASTPGQGANYGYTF.

The chain combines TRBV28 with TRBJ1-2, with TRBD1 identical over 10 bases. Germline assignment: CDR1 MDHEN and CDR2 SYDVKM. The CDR3 loop spans 11 amino acids. J was trimmed by 13 bases and V by 5 bases; bases with no gene match: 4. The CDR3 DNA is TGTGCCAGCAGTGGGGACAGGGGCCCCACCTTC. Its protein product is CASSGDRGPTF.

This rearrangement joins TRBV7-9 to TRBJ2-2; 8 bases match TRBD2. The CDR3 covers 18 residues. J was trimmed by 1 base and V by 3 bases; bases with no gene match: 10. Per germline, CDR1 SEHNR and CDR2 FQNEAQ (reference sequence). CDR3 sequence reads: CASSLERGRSGNTGELFF. DNA for the CDR3: TGTGCCAGCAGCTTGGAGCGCGGGAGGAGTGGGAACACCGGGGAGCTGTTTTTT. Supplemented by reference TRBV7-9 and TRBJ2-2, the full variable domain reads DTGVSQNPRHKITKRGQNVTFRCDPISEHNRLYWYRQTLGQGPEFLTYFQNEAQLEKSRLLSDRFSAERPKGSFSTLEIQRTEQGDSAMYLCASSLERGRSGNTGELFFGEGSRLTVL.

J is TRBJ2-5 and V is TRBV6-1, with TRBD2 identical over 14 bases. Trimming removed 3 bases from V and 4 bases from J; junction bases left unmatched: 4. CDR3 length equals 16 residues. Germline assignment: CDR1 MNHNS and CDR2 SASEGT. In DNA, the CDR3 is TGTGCCAGCAGTGAGGGACTAGCGGGAGTCACAGAGACCCAGTACTTC. Amino acid sequence: CASSEGLAGVTETQYF.

The V and J genes are TRBV6-1 and TRBJ2-5; TRBD2 might be the D (5 bases). Trimming shortened V by 0 bases and J by 5 bases, and 13 bases separated the two germline ends. In germline, CDR1 is MNHNS, CDR2 SASEGT. The CDR3 has 15 amino acids. The CDR3 loop reads CASSEASGNWETQYF. Written as DNA, the CDR3 is TGTGCCAGCAGTGAAGCATCCGGGAACTGGGAGACCCAGTACTTC.

The chain uses TRBV19 and TRBJ2-7, with TRBD1 matching over 9 bases. This CDR3 is built from 15 residues. Germline loops: CDR1 LNHDA, CDR2 SQIVND (reference sequence). Unmatched junction bases numbered 11, after V lost 7 bases and J lost 4 bases. CDR3 sequence reads: CASKGPGTGSYEQYF. CDR3 DNA sequence: TGTGCCAGTAAGGGCCCCGGGACAGGGAGTTACGAGCAGTACTTC.

The chain employs TRBV20-1 and TRBJ1-1; D uncertain. This CDR3 is 15 amino acids long. Between the trimmed V and J ends, which lost 3 bases and 2 bases, there was a span of 16 bases. Germline values: CDR1 DFQATT, CDR2 SNEGSKA (reference sequence). The CDR3 DNA sequence: TGCAGTGCTAGTCCCAGTGTGAGGCCCAACACTGAAGCTTTCTTT. This translates into CSASPSVRPNTEAFF.

The genes are TRBV30 and TRBJ1-2; possibly TRBD1 for D (5 bases). The CDR3 totals 13 residues. Trimming cost V 4 bases and J 1 base, with 10 bases left between them. Germline V gene lookup returns CDR1 GTSNPN and CDR2 SVGIG (reference sequence). This chain's CDR3 is CAWNKGINYGYTF. The CDR3, as DNA: TGTGCCTGGAATAAGGGGATTAACTATGGCTACACCTTC.

This rearrangement joins TRBV6-5 to TRBJ2-1; D may be TRBD2 (6 bases). Germline CDR1 MNHEY, CDR2 SVGAGI. Deletions cut 5 bases from V and 4 bases from J, with 15 bases between. CDR3 length equals 15 residues. The CDR3 DNA sequence: TGTGCCAGCAGTCCCAACGGGCGGGGATACAATGAGCAGTTCTTC. Translation: CASSPNGRGYNEQFF.

The chain is built from TRBV12-3 or TRBV12-4 and TRBJ1-2; D is unresolved. This CDR3 contains 12 residues. The germline V and J ends were trimmed by 8 bases and 4 bases, with 11 bases remaining between them. In nucleotides, the CDR3 is TGTGCCAGCTGCCGTGGTAGCTATGGCTACACCTTC. Its translation is CASCRGSYGYTF.

This clone showed up just once. The V call is TRBV6-5, the J call TRBJ2-3, with TRBD2 identical over 10 bases. This CDR3 spans 16 amino acids. Germline lookup yields CDR1 MNHEY and CDR2 SVGAGI. Losses at the gene ends were 4 bases for V and 0 bases for J; bases not matched to a gene: 4. CDR3 in DNA: TGTGCCAGCAGTTCCTCTAGCGGGGGTAGCACAGATACGCAGTATTTT. It translates to CASSSSSGGSTDTQYF.

The CDR3 DNA follows: TGTGCCAGCAGGATCGTTGGGGGCGGCAATCAGCCCCAGCATTTT. It encodes CASRIVGGGNQPQHF. The V call is TRBV6-5, the J call TRBJ1-5; possible D gene TRBD1, 6 bases. The germline V gene encodes CDR1 MNHEY and CDR2 SVGAGI. The CDR3 has 15 amino acids. Trimming took off 6 bases at V and 2 bases at J, with 14 bases between the two ends.

The V gene is TRBV19, the J gene TRBJ1-1; TRBD1 matches 9 bases. The CDR3 contains 16 residues. Per the germline V gene, CDR1 is LNHDA and CDR2 is SQIVND (reference sequence). J was trimmed by 0 bases and V by 5 bases; bases with no gene match: 7. The DNA of the CDR3 is TGTGCCAGTAGTCCTCCCCGGGACAGGGTGAACACTGAAGCTTTCTTT. This codes for CASSPPRDRVNTEAFF.

This chain joins TRBV6-1 and TRBJ1-2; D may be TRBD1 (5 bases). There are 16 residues in the CDR3. From germline, CDR1 is MNHNS and CDR2 SASEGT. Trimming took 2 bases from V and 0 from J, leaving 13 bases between them. The CDR3 loop reads CASSERQGATNYGYTF. The CDR3, as DNA: TGTGCCAGCAGTGAAAGGCAAGGGGCAACTAACTATGGCTACACCTTC.

The rearrangement joins TRBV28 to TRBJ1-2; possibly TRBD1 for D (5 bases). The CDR3 is 14 amino acids. The V end was cut by 5 bases, the J end by 2 bases, with 12 bases between. CDR1 is MDHEN, CDR2 SYDVKM, per germline. The CDR3 region has the DNA TGTGCCAGCAGTCCCACCGGGGGGAACTATGGCTACACCTTC. Its protein is CASSPTGGNYGYTF.

The gene calls are TRBV30 and TRBJ1-1, with TRBD1 as a possible D gene (6 bases). CDR3 length: 12 amino acids. Per the germline V gene, CDR1 is GTSNPN and CDR2 is SVGIG (reference sequence). V lost 1 base and J 7 bases, leaving 10 bases between the germline ends. The CDR3: CAWSGRTVEAFF. In DNA form, the CDR3 reads TGTGCCTGGAGTGGCAGGACAGTTGAAGCTTTCTTT.

V usage is TRBV30 and J usage is TRBJ2-7; 11 bases align to TRBD1. Germline V CDR1 and CDR2: GTSNPN, SVGIG (reference sequence). Germline trimming cut 5 bases from V and 5 bases from J; bases unmatched to any gene: 8. The CDR3 has 14 amino acids. The CDR3 bases are TGTGCCTGGGGGCCGGGACAGGGGGAAAACGAGCAGTACTTC. Translation gives CAWGPGQGENEQYF.

This chain joins TRBV27 and TRBJ1-2, with 8 nucleotides matching TRBD1. CDR1 is MNHEY, CDR2 SMNVEV, per germline (reference sequence). This CDR3 comprises 14 residues. The junction had 3 bases not matched to a gene; V was cut back by 0 bases and J by 6 bases. CDR3 DNA: TGTGCCAGCAGTTTATCGACAGGGGTGAATGGCTACACCTTC. It is translated as CASSLSTGVNGYTF.

Here the CDR3 DNA reads TGTGCCAGCAGCAAAGATGGGGCAGGACAAGAGACCCAGTACTTC. This translates into CASSKDGAGQETQYF. J is TRBJ2-5 and V is TRBV21-1; whether TRBD1, the table's D call, matches the DNA was not checked. TRBV21-1 represents a pseudogene. This CDR3 has 15 amino acids.

V gene TRBV28 combines with J gene TRBJ2-1, with D maybe TRBD2 (6 bases). The CDR3 extends over 14 amino acids. CDR1 and CDR2 (germline): MDHEN, SYDVKM. The V end lost 2 bases, the J end lost 6 bases, and 11 bases lay between the germline ends. This CDR3 is CASSLTASANEQFF. The CDR3 nucleotides are TGTGCCAGCAGTTTAACCGCTAGCGCCAATGAGCAGTTCTTC.